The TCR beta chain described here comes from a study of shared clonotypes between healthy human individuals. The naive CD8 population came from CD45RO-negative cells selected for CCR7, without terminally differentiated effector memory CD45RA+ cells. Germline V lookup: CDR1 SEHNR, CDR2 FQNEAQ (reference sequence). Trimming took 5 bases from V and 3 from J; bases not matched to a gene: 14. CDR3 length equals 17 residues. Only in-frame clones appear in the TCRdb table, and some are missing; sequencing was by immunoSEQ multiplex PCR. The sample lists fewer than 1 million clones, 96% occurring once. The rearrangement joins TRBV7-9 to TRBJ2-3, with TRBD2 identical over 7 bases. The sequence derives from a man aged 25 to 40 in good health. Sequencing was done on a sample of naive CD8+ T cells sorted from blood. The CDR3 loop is CASSPLRSGKYTDTQYF. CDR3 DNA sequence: TGTGCCAGCAGCCCCCTTAGGAGCGGGAAATATACAGATACGCAGTATTTT.